This T cell receptor (beta chain) originates from a study of beta chain features in type 1 diabetes. Remarks on this clone: Antigen unknown.

Study-level points and caveats: TCRB CDR3 length was moderately but significantly reduced in all four CD4+ subsets of Type 1 diabetes patients.

This CDR3 comprises 16 residues. Trimming cost V 5 bases and J 6 bases, with 19 bases left between them. Germline V gives CDR1 SGHTA, CDR2 FQGTGA. The isolated RNA, all of it, was reverse transcribed, so expressed TCRB transcripts were what got sequenced. Sequencing was performed with immunoSEQ multiplex PCR; in TCRdb, only in-frame clones are kept and a portion is missing. The sample has more than 250,000 clones, around 20% seen once. Via CD45RO/CCR7/CD25/CD127/CD95/CD27, cells of the CD4+ naive, central memory, regulatory and stem cell-like memory subsets were sorted. The sequencing sample was made of naive CD4+ T cells from blood. The chain carries TRBV7-3 and TRBJ2-2; D perhaps matches TRBD2 (6 bases). The origin of this receptor is a woman aged 40 to 50 with type 1 diabetes. Here the CDR3 reads CASSQGVAAEAGELFF. The CDR3 bases are TGTGCCAGCAGCCAAGGTGTAGCGGCTGAGGCCGGGGAGCTGTTTTTT.